The clone carrying this T cell receptor beta chain was seen many times. The antigen is undetermined. The time point here: persistent/refractory GD, antithyroid drugs over 5 years with positive TRAb. Construction of the TCR library relied on RNA isolated from PBMCs. Peripheral blood, approximately 9 milliliters per patient, was collected in EDTA tubes. The record originates from a study of regulatory T cells in long-lasting Graves disease. Findings and caveats of the study: Preferential use of TRBV28, TRBJ1-2 and TRBJ2-5 was seen in persistent disease.

With 8 bases clipped from V and 7 bases from J, the junction kept 10 bases outside the gene matches. There are 14 residues in the CDR3. The authors built TCR beta libraries using iRepertoire HTBI primers and Arm-PCR of CDR3 regions. TCRdb passed the multiplex PCR reads through MiXCR, listing each CDR3 protein once. The table shows fewer than 550,000 distinct CDR3 sequences, with about 22% occurring only once. The chain carries TRBV12-3 or TRBV12-4 and TRBJ1-5; the match to TRBD1 covers 8 bases. The starting material was peripheral blood mononuclear cells (PBMCs), obtained when the disease was refractory, from a patient treated with antithyroid drugs. The sequence was collected from a female donor with Graves disease. CDR3 sequence: CASGTGGSIQPQHF. CDR3 DNA: TGTGCCAGCGGGACAGGCGGATCCATACAGCCCCAGCATTTT.